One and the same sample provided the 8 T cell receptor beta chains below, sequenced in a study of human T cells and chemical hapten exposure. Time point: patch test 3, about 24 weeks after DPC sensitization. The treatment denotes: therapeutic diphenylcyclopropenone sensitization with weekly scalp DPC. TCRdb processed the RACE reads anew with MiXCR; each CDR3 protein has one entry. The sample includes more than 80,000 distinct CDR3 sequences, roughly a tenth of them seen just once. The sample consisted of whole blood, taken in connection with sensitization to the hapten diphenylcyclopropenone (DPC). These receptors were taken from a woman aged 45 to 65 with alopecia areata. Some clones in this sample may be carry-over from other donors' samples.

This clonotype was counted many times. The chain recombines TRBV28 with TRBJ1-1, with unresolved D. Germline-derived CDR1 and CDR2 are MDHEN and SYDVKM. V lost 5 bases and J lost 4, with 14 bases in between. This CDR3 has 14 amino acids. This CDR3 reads CASSPHQKGTEAFF. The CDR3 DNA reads TGTGCCAGCAGTCCCCACCAGAAGGGCACTGAAGCTTTCTTT.

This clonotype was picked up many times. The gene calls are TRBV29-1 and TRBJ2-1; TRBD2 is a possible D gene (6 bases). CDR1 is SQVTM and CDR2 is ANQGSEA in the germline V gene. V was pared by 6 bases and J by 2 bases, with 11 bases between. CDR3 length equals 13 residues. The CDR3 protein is CSVPGLAYNEQFF. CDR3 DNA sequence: TGCAGCGTCCCGGGACTGGCCTACAATGAGCAGTTCTTC.

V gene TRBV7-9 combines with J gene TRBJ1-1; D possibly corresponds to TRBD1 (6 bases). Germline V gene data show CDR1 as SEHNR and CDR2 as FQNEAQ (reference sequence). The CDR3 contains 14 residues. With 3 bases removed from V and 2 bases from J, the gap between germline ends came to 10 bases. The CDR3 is CASSFVRGNTEAFF. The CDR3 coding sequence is TGTGCCAGCAGCTTCGTCAGGGGTAACACTGAAGCTTTCTTT. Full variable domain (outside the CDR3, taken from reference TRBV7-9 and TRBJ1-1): DTGVSQNPRHKITKRGQNVTFRCDPISEHNRLYWYRQTLGQGPEFLTYFQNEAQLEKSRLLSDRFSAERPKGSFSTLEIQRTEQGDSAMYLCASSFVRGNTEAFFGQGTRLTVV.

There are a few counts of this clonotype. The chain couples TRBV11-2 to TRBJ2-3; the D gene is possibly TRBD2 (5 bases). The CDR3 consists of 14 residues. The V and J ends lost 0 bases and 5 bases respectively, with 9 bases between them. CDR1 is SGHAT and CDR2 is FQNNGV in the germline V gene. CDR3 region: CASSLEPGLDTQYF. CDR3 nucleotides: TGTGCCAGCAGCTTAGAGCCGGGATTAGATACGCAGTATTTT. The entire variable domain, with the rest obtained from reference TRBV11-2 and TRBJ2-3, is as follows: EAGVAQSPRYKIIEKRQSVAFWCNPISGHATLYWYQQILGQGPKLLIQFQNNGVVDDSQLPKDRFSAERLKGVDSTLKIQPAKLEDSAVYLCASSLEPGLDTQYFGPGTRLTVL.

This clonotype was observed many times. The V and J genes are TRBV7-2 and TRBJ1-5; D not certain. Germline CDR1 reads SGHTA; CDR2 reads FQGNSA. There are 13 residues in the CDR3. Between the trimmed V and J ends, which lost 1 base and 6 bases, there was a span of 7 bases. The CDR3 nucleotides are TGTGCCAGCAGCTTAGAGAGGAGTCAGCCCCAGCATTTT. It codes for CASSLERSQPQHF.

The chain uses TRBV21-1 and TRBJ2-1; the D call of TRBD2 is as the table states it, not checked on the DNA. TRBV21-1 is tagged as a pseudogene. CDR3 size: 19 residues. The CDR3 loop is CASSNHRTKIAGVGNEQFF. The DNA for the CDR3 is TGTGCCAGCAGCAATCATAGGACTAAGATAGCGGGAGTAGGGAATGAGCAGTTCTTC.

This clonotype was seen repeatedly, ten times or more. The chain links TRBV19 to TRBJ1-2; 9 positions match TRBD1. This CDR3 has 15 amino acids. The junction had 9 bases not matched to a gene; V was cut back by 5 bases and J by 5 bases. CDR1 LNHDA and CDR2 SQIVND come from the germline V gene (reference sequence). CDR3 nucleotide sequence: TGTGCCAGTAGTTACTCGGGACAGGGAGGTTATGGCTACACCTTC. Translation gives CASSYSGQGGYGYTF.

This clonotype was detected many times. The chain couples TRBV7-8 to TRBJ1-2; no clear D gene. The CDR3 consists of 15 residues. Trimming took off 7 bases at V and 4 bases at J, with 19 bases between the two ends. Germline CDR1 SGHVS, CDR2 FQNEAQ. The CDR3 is CASTSTGRAFYGYTF. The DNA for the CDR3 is TGTGCCAGCACCTCCACCGGAAGGGCGTTCTATGGCTACACCTTC.